The 32 T cell receptor beta chains listed next were all sequenced from one sample in a study of T cell responses to AZD1222 COVID-19 vaccine. The assay was immunoSEQ multiplex PCR, and TCRdb's table has in-frame clones only and misses some. This repertoire shows 150,000 or so clones, nearly 95% found once; its top ten account for roughly 3.5%. The sample in question was peripheral blood, obtained 28 days after the second AZD1222 dose. These receptors originate from an adult who received the AZD1222 COVID-19 vaccine.

V is TRBV28 and J is TRBJ1-5; the D is unclear. This CDR3 has 11 residues. The germline V gene encodes CDR1 MDHEN and CDR2 SYDVKM. Between the trimmed V and J ends, which lost 7 bases and 0 bases, there was a span of 1 base. The CDR3 here is CASNSNQPQHF. The DNA for the CDR3 is TGTGCCAGCAATAGCAATCAGCCCCAGCATTTT.

The chain has TRBV24-1 and TRBJ2-2, with a weak D call TRBD2 (6 bases). This CDR3 comprises 17 residues. V lost 0 bases to trimming and J lost 3 bases, with 13 bases between them. Germline CDR1 reads KGHDR; CDR2 reads SFDVKD. CDR3 sequence reads: CATSDLPRLGDTGELFF. The CDR3 nucleotides are TGTGCCACCAGTGATTTGCCTCGACTAGGGGACACCGGGGAGCTGTTTTTT.

The table lists this clone with a count of one. This chain uses TRBV28 with TRBJ2-7; D remains ambiguous. The V and J ends lost 5 bases and 3 bases respectively, with 23 bases between them. CDR3 length: 17 residues. Germline loops: CDR1 MDHEN, CDR2 SYDVKM. CDR3 sequence: CASSHGWAARRYYEQYF. The CDR3 coding sequence is TGTGCCAGCAGTCACGGGTGGGCGGCCAGGCGGTACTACGAGCAGTACTTC.

The rearrangement uses TRBV27 and TRBJ1-1, with D uncertain. V lost 0 bases and J 9 bases, leaving 11 bases between the germline ends. This CDR3 has 13 amino acids. Germline V gene lookup returns CDR1 MNHEY and CDR2 SMNVEV (reference sequence). This chain's CDR3 is CASSLSPQYQAFF. In nucleotides, the CDR3 is TGTGCCAGCAGTTTATCCCCACAGTATCAAGCTTTCTTT.

The chain recombines TRBV19 with TRBJ1-5, with D maybe TRBD1 (6 bases). V lost 5 bases, J lost 4 bases, and 12 bases lay in between. Germline lookup yields CDR1 LNHDA and CDR2 SQIVND (reference sequence). The CDR3 runs 14 residues. The CDR3 DNA follows: TGTGCCAGTAGTGGGGGGCGCGGAAATCAGCCCCAGCATTTT. Amino acid sequence: CASSGGRGNQPQHF.

The chain recombines TRBV2 with TRBJ2-2; possibly TRBD1 for D (6 bases). V gave up 3 bases and J gave up 2 bases, with 10 bases separating them. The CDR3 is made up of 15 amino acids. Germline V gives CDR1 SNHLY, CDR2 FYNNEI. The CDR3: CASSDRDTNTGELFF. In DNA form, the CDR3 reads TGTGCCAGCAGTGACCGGGACACTAACACCGGGGAGCTGTTTTTT.

The chain employs TRBV7-3 and TRBJ2-1; either TRBD1 or TRBD2 may fit D (5 bases each). V was cut by 5 bases and J by 8 bases, with 19 bases left in between. Germline CDR1 SGHTA, CDR2 FQGTGA. The CDR3 contains 15 residues. CDR3 protein: CASSPTGAPWDEQFF. CDR3 nucleotides: TGTGCCAGCAGCCCAACCGGGGCGCCTTGGGATGAGCAGTTCTTC.

The genes are TRBV7-9 and TRBJ1-2; possible D gene TRBD1, 5 bases. The CDR3 is 13 residues long. The germline V gene has CDR1 SEHNR and CDR2 FQNEAQ (reference sequence). Trimming removed 4 bases from V and 6 bases from J, with 12 bases in between. This CDR3 is CASSSDNLDGYTF. The CDR3 DNA reads TGTGCCAGCAGCTCGGACAATCTGGATGGCTACACCTTC.

The chain carries TRBV6-6 and TRBJ2-1; 14 bases are a match to TRBD2. With V trimmed by 5 bases and J by 6 bases, 3 bases remained unmatched. The CDR3 has 15 residues. Germline V gene lookup returns CDR1 MNHNY and CDR2 SVGAGI (reference sequence). CDR3 sequence (DNA): TGTGCCAGCAGTCTCGGGACTAGCGGGAGCAATGAGCAGTTCTTC. Residues: CASSLGTSGSNEQFF.

On this clone itself: Other DNA sequences within the sample encode an identical CDR3. The chain joins TRBV2 to TRBJ2-7, with 8 bases aligning to TRBD1. J gave up 6 bases and V 7 bases, and 8 bases lay outside the gene matches. The CDR3 runs 13 residues. Per germline, CDR1 SNHLY and CDR2 FYNNEI. CDR3 loop: CASIGQGASEQYF. DNA for the CDR3: TGTGCCAGCATAGGGCAGGGGGCCAGCGAGCAGTACTTC.

The chain has TRBV3-1 (or the pseudogene TRBV3-2) and TRBJ1-3, with a tentative D call TRBD1 (5 bases). V dropped 5 bases and J dropped 0 bases, with 20 bases sitting between them. This CDR3 spans 18 amino acids. The V gene's germline CDR1 is LGHDT and CDR2 YNNKEL (reference sequence). The CDR3 nucleotides are TGTGCCAGCAGCATAATATCCGGGACGGAGAGCTCTGGAAACACCATATATTTT. Amino acids: CASSIISGTESSGNTIYF.

This clone is a singleton in its sample. The chain joins TRBV5-1 to TRBJ2-7; 9 bases agree with TRBD1. V trimming: 1 base; J trimming: 4 bases; junction bases outside the gene matches: 3. The germline V gene encodes CDR1 SGHRS and CDR2 YFSETQ. There are 14 residues in the CDR3. This chain's CDR3 is CASSLTGQGYEQYF. The CDR3 nucleotides are TGCGCCAGCAGCTTGACGGGACAGGGTTACGAGCAGTACTTC.

The chain combines TRBV7-6 with TRBJ1-3; no clear D gene. Deletions cut 6 bases from V and 4 bases from J, with 16 bases between. Germline CDR1 reads SGHVS; CDR2 reads FNYEAQ. The CDR3 has 15 amino acids. As DNA, the CDR3 is TGTGCCAGCAGGAACTACGAGGGCACGGGAAACACCATATATTTT. Its protein product is CASRNYEGTGNTIYF. The variable domain in full, completed from reference TRBV7-6 and TRBJ1-3, reads GAGVSQSPRYKVTKRGQDVALRCDPISGHVSLYWYRQALGQGPEFLTYFNYEAQQDKSGLPNDRFSAERPEGSISTLTIQRTEQRDSAMYRCASRNYEGTGNTIYFGEGSWLTVV.

This clone has just one count. J is TRBJ2-3 and V is TRBV7-9; unclear D gene. Between the trimmed V and J ends, which lost 1 base and 13 bases, there was a span of 12 bases. The germline CDR1 and CDR2 sequences are SEHNR and FQNEAQ (reference sequence). The CDR3 is made up of 12 amino acids. In nucleotides, the CDR3 is TGTGCCAGCAGCTTAGTCCCTGAGGTCGAGTATTTT. Its translation is CASSLVPEVEYF.

The chain links TRBV28 to TRBJ2-7, with TRBD1 as a possible D gene (6 bases). The CDR3 length is 14 residues. The ends were cut back, 4 bases at V and 0 bases at J, with 10 bases in the middle. CDR1 is MDHEN, CDR2 SYDVKM, per germline. CDR3 in amino acids: CASSSPGDSYEQYF. Written as DNA, the CDR3 is TGTGCCAGCAGTTCTCCAGGGGACTCCTACGAGCAGTACTTC.

This chain links TRBV3-1 (or the pseudogene TRBV3-2) with TRBJ2-3; D not resolved. The CDR3 extends over 15 amino acids. Germline CDR1 reads LGHDT; CDR2 reads YNNKEL (reference sequence). The V end was cut by 1 base, the J end by 0 bases, with 8 bases between. The CDR3 is CASSQGPQSTDTQYF. The CDR3 DNA follows: TGTGCCAGCAGCCAAGGGCCGCAGAGCACAGATACGCAGTATTTT.

The genes are TRBV6-5 and TRBJ2-1; TRBD1 agrees at 9 bases. CDR1 MNHEY and CDR2 SVGAGI come from the germline V gene. The CDR3 runs to 14 residues. J was trimmed by 7 bases and V by 6 bases; bases with no gene match: 7. The CDR3 protein is CASRYGQGNNEQFF. CDR3 DNA sequence: TGTGCCAGCAGATATGGACAGGGGAATAATGAGCAGTTCTTC.

CDR3 nucleotide sequence: TGTGCCATCAGTGCTTTGGCTAGCGGGATCTACGAGCAGTACTTC. Its translation: CAISALASGIYEQYF. The V and J genes are TRBV10-3 and TRBJ2-7; 9 bases fit TRBD2. CDR1 is ENHRY and CDR2 is SYGVKD in the germline V gene. Trimming took 4 bases from V and 3 from J; bases not matched to a gene: 7. The CDR3 has 15 residues.

V gene TRBV6-2 or TRBV6-3 combines with J gene TRBJ2-5, with a weak D call TRBD2 (6 bases). Germline V lookup: CDR1 MNHEY, CDR2 SVGEGT. Trimming removed 2 bases from V and 2 bases from J, with 18 bases in between. The CDR3 runs 17 residues. The CDR3 DNA is TGTGCCAGCAGTTACCTTCCCCGGGGAGGAGGACAAGAGACCCAGTACTTC. This encodes CASSYLPRGGGQETQYF.

This chain joins TRBV3-1 (or the pseudogene TRBV3-2) and TRBJ1-1; no definite D call. Trimming stripped 1 base from V and 7 bases from J, with 10 bases between. Looked up from germline, CDR1 is LGHDT and CDR2 is YNNKEL (reference sequence). The CDR3 is 13 amino acids. The CDR3 bases are TGTGCCAGCAGCCAAGGGAAATCGCGTGAAGCTTTCTTT. It translates to CASSQGKSREAFF.

V is TRBV7-9 and J is TRBJ2-7; 10 bases are a match to TRBD1. CDR1 is SEHNR and CDR2 is FQNEAQ in the germline V gene (reference sequence). The V segment lost 5 bases and the J segment 3 bases; nucleotides outside the gene matches: 7. This CDR3 region has 15 residues. The DNA of the CDR3 is TGTGCCAGCAGCGCCCGGGACAGGGGAAGCTACGAGCAGTACTTC. Protein sequence: CASSARDRGSYEQYF. Combining the CDR3 with reference TRBV7-9 and TRBJ2-7 gives the whole variable domain DTGVSQNPRHKITKRGQNVTFRCDPISEHNRLYWYRQTLGQGPEFLTYFQNEAQLEKSRLLSDRFSAERPKGSFSTLEIQRTEQGDSAMYLCASSARDRGSYEQYFGPGTRLTVT.

This clone was picked up one time. The chain couples TRBV19 to TRBJ2-1, with D tentatively TRBD2 (5 bases). The CDR3 loop spans 16 amino acids. Deletions cut 1 base from V and 4 bases from J, with 14 bases between. Germline V gene lookup returns CDR1 LNHDA and CDR2 SQIVND (reference sequence). CDR3 loop: CASSIGRAERYNEQFF. The CDR3 region has the DNA TGTGCCAGTAGTATAGGACGAGCGGAACGATACAATGAGCAGTTCTTC.

The V call is TRBV19, the J call TRBJ1-2; the D is unclear. The ends were cut back, 3 bases at V and 0 bases at J, with 11 bases in the middle. CDR1 is LNHDA, CDR2 SQIVND, per germline (reference sequence). This CDR3 is built from 15 residues. For the CDR3, the DNA is TGTGCCAGTAGTATCCGGGAGTCGACTAACTATGGCTACACCTTC. This translates into CASSIRESTNYGYTF.

This rearrangement joins TRBV6-6 to TRBJ1-5; D remains ambiguous. Germline V lookup: CDR1 MNHNY, CDR2 SVGAGI (reference sequence). The CDR3 runs 14 residues. V lost 2 bases, J lost 0 bases, and 5 bases lay in between. The CDR3 loop is CASSYPNSNQPQHF. CDR3 bases: TGTGCCAGCAGTTACCCGAATAGCAATCAGCCCCAGCATTTT.

This clone showed up just a few times. The chain is built from TRBV28 and TRBJ1-2, with TRBD1 matching 7 bases. Germline values: CDR1 MDHEN, CDR2 SYDVKM. Unmatched junction bases numbered 11, after V lost 2 bases and J lost 8 bases. The CDR3 is 15 residues long. Here the CDR3 DNA reads TGTGCCAGCAGTTTAGCCGACAGGGTTGCGACGGGCTACACCTTC. It codes for CASSLADRVATGYTF.

J is TRBJ1-2 and V is TRBV7-9, with D possibly being TRBD1 (5 bases). From germline, CDR1 is SEHNR and CDR2 FQNEAQ (reference sequence). The V gene lost 5 bases and the J gene lost 2 bases, with 18 bases spanning the gap. The CDR3 runs 16 residues. CDR3 DNA: TGTGCCAGCAGCCGGCGGGGAGGGGTCGCCAACTATGGCTACACCTTC. It codes for CASSRRGGVANYGYTF.

The rearrangement uses TRBV5-1 and TRBJ2-2; perhaps TRBD1 as D (5 bases). CDR1 is SGHRS and CDR2 is YFSETQ in the germline V gene. Between the trimmed V and J ends, which lost 4 bases and 0 bases, there was a span of 13 bases. The CDR3 is 16 residues long. CDR3 region: CASSQGTRTNTGELFF. The CDR3 DNA follows: TGCGCCAGCAGCCAGGGCACCCGGACGAACACCGGGGAGCTGTTTTTT.

The rearrangement links TRBV2 to TRBJ2-1; D is undetermined. Between the trimmed V and J ends, which lost 4 bases and 9 bases, there was a span of 16 bases. Germline lookup yields CDR1 SNHLY and CDR2 FYNNEI. This CDR3 comprises 14 residues. In DNA form, the CDR3 reads TGTGCCAGCAGTGCCGAAGTCGAGGTGGGTGAGCAGTTCTTC. Translating it yields CASSAEVEVGEQFF.

The gene calls are TRBV28 and TRBJ1-2; weak D call: TRBD1 (6 bases). The CDR3 loop spans 17 amino acids. The germline V and J ends were trimmed by 5 bases and 8 bases, with 27 bases remaining between them. Per the germline V gene, CDR1 is MDHEN and CDR2 is SYDVKM. CDR3: CASSMPRPTGFRWGYTF. CDR3 sequence (DNA): TGTGCCAGCAGTATGCCCCGGCCTACAGGGTTCCGCTGGGGCTACACCTTC.

The chain couples TRBV10-3 to TRBJ2-7; maybe TRBD2 (5 bases). V lost 4 bases and J lost 6, with 19 bases in between. Germline-derived CDR1 and CDR2 are ENHRY and SYGVKD. The length of the CDR3 is 15 residues. The CDR3, as DNA: TGTGCCATCAGTGTACGGGGTCTTCCCGCCTGCGAGCAGTACTTC. The encoded protein is CAISVRGLPACEQYF.

This chain uses TRBV27 with TRBJ2-1, with 12 bases identical to TRBD2. This CDR3 spans 15 amino acids. CDR1 is MNHEY and CDR2 is SMNVEV in the germline V gene (reference sequence). V lost 3 bases to trimming and J lost 4 bases; unmatched junction nucleotides: 1. CDR3 amino acids: CASSFGTSGYNEQFF. The CDR3 coding sequence is TGTGCCAGCAGTTTTGGGACTAGCGGGTACAATGAGCAGTTCTTC.

This chain connects TRBV7-9 to TRBJ1-2; the D is unclear. V lost 4 bases to trimming and J lost 5 bases, with 5 bases between them. Per germline, CDR1 SEHNR and CDR2 FQNEAQ (reference sequence). The CDR3 is made up of 11 amino acids. The CDR3 reads CASSYGYGYTF. The CDR3 DNA reads TGTGCCAGCAGCTATGGGTATGGCTACACCTTC.